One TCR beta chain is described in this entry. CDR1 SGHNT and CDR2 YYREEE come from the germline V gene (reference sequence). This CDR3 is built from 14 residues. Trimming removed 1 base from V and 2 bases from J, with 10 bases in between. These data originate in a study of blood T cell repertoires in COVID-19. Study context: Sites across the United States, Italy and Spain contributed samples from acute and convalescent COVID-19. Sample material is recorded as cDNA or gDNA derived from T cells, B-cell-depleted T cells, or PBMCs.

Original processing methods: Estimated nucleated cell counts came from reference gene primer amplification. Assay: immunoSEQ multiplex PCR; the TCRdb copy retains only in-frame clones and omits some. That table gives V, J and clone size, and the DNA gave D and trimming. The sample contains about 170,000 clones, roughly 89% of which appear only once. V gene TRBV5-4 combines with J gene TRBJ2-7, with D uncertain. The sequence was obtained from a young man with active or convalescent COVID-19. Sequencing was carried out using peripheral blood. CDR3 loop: CASSLYGRPYEQYF. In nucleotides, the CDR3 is TGTGCCAGCAGCTTGTACGGCAGGCCCTACGAGCAGTACTTC.